The 31 T cell receptor beta chains in this list originate from one sample, sequenced in a study of early stage breast cancer tumors. Sequenced by immunoSEQ multiplex PCR; TCRdb stores in-frame clones only, minus some. The table shows roughly 1,600 clones, with 79% occurring only once. The sequenced material came from normal breast tissue next to the tumor. These receptors were collected from a person in their 70s with breast cancer.

This clone has just a few counts. The gene calls are TRBV5-4 and TRBJ1-2, with 7 bases fitting TRBD1. The trim removed 4 bases at V and 2 bases at J, leaving 8 bases unmatched. Germline V CDR1 and CDR2: SGHNT, YYREEE (reference sequence). The CDR3 extends over 15 amino acids. The CDR3 coding sequence is TGTGCCAGCAGCGCGACGAGGGGACAGAACTATGGCTACACCTTC. This gives the protein CASSATRGQNYGYTF.

In this sample, this clone turned up a few times. The rearrangement links TRBV29-1 to TRBJ1-1, with 7 nucleotides matching TRBD1. V was pared by 4 bases and J by 4 bases, with 6 bases of the junction left unmatched. CDR1 and CDR2 from the germline V gene are SQVTM and ANQGSEA. The CDR3 loop spans 13 amino acids. The CDR3 spells CSVANRGLTEAFF. CDR3 sequence (DNA): TGCAGCGTTGCTAATAGGGGGCTCACTGAAGCTTTCTTT.

This clone occurred once. The V gene is TRBV27, the J gene TRBJ1-2, with D maybe TRBD1 (5 bases). The CDR3 spans 14 residues. The germline V gene encodes CDR1 MNHEY and CDR2 SMNVEV (reference sequence). Deletions cut 5 bases from V and 3 bases from J, with 13 bases between. The CDR3 loop reads CASSPRGSYYGYTF. For the CDR3, the DNA is TGTGCCAGCAGTCCCCGGGGGAGCTACTATGGCTACACCTTC.

This clone is a singleton in its sample. The CDR3 spells CASSIPQVTGELFF. CDR3 DNA sequence: TGTGCCAGTAGTATCCCCCAGGTCACCGGGGAGCTGTTTTTT. The genes are TRBV19 and TRBJ2-2; unclear D gene. The CDR3 sequence is 14 residues long. Trimming took 3 bases from V and 4 from J, leaving 9 bases between them. The V gene's germline CDR1 is LNHDA and CDR2 SQIVND (reference sequence). Drawing the rest from reference TRBV19 and TRBJ2-2, the complete variable domain is DGGITQSPKYLFRKEGQNVTLSCEQNLNHDAMYWYRQDPGQGLRLIYYSQIVNDFQKGDIAEGYSVSREKKESFPLTVTSAQKNPTAFYLCASSIPQVTGELFFGEGSRLTVL.

The chain uses TRBV19 and TRBJ2-6; weak D call: TRBD1 (6 bases). CDR3 length: 15 residues. Trimming shortened V by 11 bases and J by 0 bases, and 14 bases separated the two germline ends. Germline assignment: CDR1 LNHDA and CDR2 SQIVND (reference sequence). CDR3 nucleotide sequence: TGTGCCTCAGGAAGGGGGATCTCTGGGGCCAACGTCCTGACTTTC. It translates to CASGRGISGANVLTF.

The rearrangement joins TRBV5-1 to TRBJ1-6, with 8 nucleotides matching TRBD1. The CDR3 runs 14 residues. The ends lost 4 bases at V and 10 bases at J; junction bases unmatched: 7. Germline-derived CDR1 and CDR2 are SGHRS and YFSETQ. CDR3 nucleotides: TGCGCCAGCAGCCCTGGACAGGGCCGGTCACCCCTCCACTTT. Its translation is CASSPGQGRSPLHF.

CDR3: CASSLAPAGATNTGELFF. CDR3 in DNA: TGTGCCAGCAGCTTAGCCCCAGCGGGGGCGACGAACACCGGGGAGCTGTTTTTT. The gene calls are TRBV7-8 and TRBJ2-2; 8 bases are shared with TRBD2. CDR3 length: 18 amino acids. J lost 0 bases, V lost 0 bases, and 6 bases had no gene match. The germline V gene encodes CDR1 SGHVS and CDR2 FQNEAQ.

The chain uses TRBV28 and TRBJ1-2; D possibly corresponds to TRBD1 (5 bases). This CDR3 has 12 residues. V lost 6 bases and J lost 4, with 9 bases in between. CDR1 and CDR2 (germline): MDHEN, SYDVKM. CDR3 nucleotides: TGTGCCAGCAGCTCCGACAGCTATGGCTACACCTTC. This encodes CASSSDSYGYTF.

This chain uses TRBV19 with TRBJ1-2, with D possibly TRBD1 on 5 matching bases. Germline V CDR1 and CDR2: LNHDA, SQIVND (reference sequence). This CDR3 has 12 residues. Trimming pared 6 bases from V and 8 bases from J, leaving 13 bases between. This chain's CDR3 is CASRTARAGYTF. The CDR3 nucleotides are TGTGCCAGTAGAACGGCCAGGGCCGGCTACACCTTC.

This rearrangement joins TRBV21-1 to TRBJ2-7; the DNA was not compared with TRBD2, the D call given in the table. TRBV21-1 is a recognized pseudogene. The CDR3 runs 14 residues. The CDR3 DNA sequence: TGTGCCAGCAGCAAATCTGACTTGCGATCCGAGCAGTACTTC. Translating it yields CASSKSDLRSEQYF.

The rearrangement joins TRBV4-3 to TRBJ1-2; 7 nucleotides match TRBD1. CDR3 length: 14 amino acids. Per the germline V gene, CDR1 is LGHNA and CDR2 is YSLEER. Unmatched junction bases numbered 2, after V lost 2 bases and J lost 2 bases. The CDR3 DNA reads TGCGCCAGCAGCCAATTGGGACAGAACTATGGCTACACCTTC. This translates into CASSQLGQNYGYTF.

V usage is TRBV19 and J usage is TRBJ2-2; 7 positions match TRBD2. The CDR3 covers 14 residues. Per germline, CDR1 LNHDA and CDR2 SQIVND (reference sequence). V lost 7 bases, J lost 1 base, and 3 bases stayed unmatched. Here the CDR3 DNA reads TGTGCCAGTATATCGGGGGGGAACACCGGGGAGCTGTTTTTT. It codes for CASISGGNTGELFF.

V gene TRBV6-1 combines with J gene TRBJ1-5; D not resolved. The CDR3 has 13 residues. The germline V gene has CDR1 MNHNS and CDR2 SASEGT. Between the trimmed V and J ends, which lost 4 bases and 3 bases, there was a span of 7 bases. The CDR3 nucleotides read TGTGCCAGCAGTGCGTCTTTCAATCAGCCCCAGCATTTT. The encoded protein is CASSASFNQPQHF.

V is TRBV30 and J is TRBJ1-4; TRBD1 agrees at 10 bases. V shed 2 bases and J 7 bases; nucleotides not matched to a gene: 4. This CDR3 contains 14 residues. The V gene's germline CDR1 is GTSNPN and CDR2 SVGIG (reference sequence). CDR3 DNA sequence: TGTGCCTGGAGTTTGACAGGGGGCGGTGAAAAACTGTTTTTT. Protein: CAWSLTGGGEKLFF.

The rearrangement joins TRBV2 to TRBJ1-2, with D tentatively TRBD1 (6 bases). The ends were cut back, 6 bases at V and 13 bases at J, with 15 bases in the middle. Per the germline V gene, CDR1 is SNHLY and CDR2 is FYNNEI. CDR3 length: 11 amino acids. CDR3 bases: TGTGCCAGCAGGGAGACAGGTTCTTTCACCTTC. Its translation is CASRETGSFTF.

The chain links TRBV28 to TRBJ2-5; 10 bases map to TRBD1. The closer fit of TRBJ2-7 to the DNA end suggests the J call may be wrong. CDR1 is MDHEN and CDR2 is SYDVKM in the germline V gene. This CDR3 is built from 15 residues. In nucleotides, the CDR3 is TGTGCCAGCAGCCCCGGAGACAGGGGGCCCAACGAGCAGTACTTC. It is translated as CASSPGDRGPNEQYF.

This clone has just one count. The chain is built from TRBV28 and TRBJ1-2, with no clear D. The CDR3 runs 13 residues. Deletions cut 2 bases from V and 6 bases from J, with 10 bases between. From germline, CDR1 is MDHEN and CDR2 SYDVKM. CDR3 sequence: CASSLRQVDGYTF. The CDR3 region has the DNA TGTGCCAGCAGTTTAAGGCAGGTTGATGGCTACACCTTC.

This clone ranks as large. The rearrangement joins TRBV4-2 to TRBJ2-7; tentative D call: TRBD1 (6 bases). The CDR3 runs to 15 residues. Germline V CDR1 and CDR2: LGHNA, YNFKEQ. Trimming pared 0 bases from V and 0 bases from J, leaving 9 bases between. CDR3 DNA: TGTGCCAGCAGCCAAGAGCCGGACAGCTCCTACGAGCAGTACTTC. Amino acids: CASSQEPDSSYEQYF.

The genes are TRBV6-1 and TRBJ1-1; TRBD1 aligns across 10 bases. The germline gives CDR1 MNHNS, CDR2 SASEGT. The CDR3 consists of 15 residues. Trimming at V came to 6 bases and at J to 0 bases, leaving 4 bases not matched to a gene. For the CDR3, the DNA is TGTGCCAGCAGGAGACAGGGGGCTTTGAACACTGAAGCTTTCTTT. Amino acid sequence: CASRRQGALNTEAFF.

The chain links TRBV27 to TRBJ2-1; 8 bases fit TRBD2. Germline loops: CDR1 MNHEY, CDR2 SMNVEV (reference sequence). The J segment lost 9 bases and the V segment lost 0 bases, leaving 7 bases of the junction unmatched. This CDR3 contains 15 residues. In DNA, the CDR3 is TGTGCCAGCAGTTTATCTTACGGGGGGGCAGGTGAGCAGTTCTTC. Translated, it gives CASSLSYGGAGEQFF.

The V call is TRBV15, the J call TRBJ1-1, with D possibly TRBD1 on 5 matching bases. Per the germline V gene, CDR1 is LNHNV and CDR2 is YYDKDF (reference sequence). V was shortened by 4 bases and J by 5 bases, with 14 bases between the two germline ends. The CDR3 spans 14 residues. The DNA for the CDR3 is TGTGCCACCAGCACGGCAGGGAGGGAAACTGAAGCTTTCTTT. Protein sequence: CATSTAGRETEAFF.

This clone was found a few times. CDR3 coding DNA: TGTGCCGGGGGGGCCTTGGGTATGACCCAGTACTTC. This encodes CAGGALGMTQYF. V usage is TRBV30 and J usage is TRBJ2-5, with D maybe TRBD2 (7 bases). Trimming took off 8 bases at V and 7 bases at J, with 17 bases between the two ends. CDR1 and CDR2 from the germline V gene are GTSNPN and SVGIG (reference sequence). The CDR3 is made up of 12 amino acids. The variable domain in full, with the rest retrieved from reference TRBV30 and TRBJ2-5, is SQTIHQWPATLVQPVGSPLSLECTVEGTSNPNLYWYRQAAGRGLQLLFYSVGIGQISSEVPQNLSASRPQDRQFILSSKKLLLSDSGFYLCAGGALGMTQYFGPGTRLLVL.

The chain joins TRBV19 to TRBJ2-2; 7 positions match TRBD1. With V trimmed by 1 base and J by 5 bases, 4 bases remained unmatched. This CDR3 has 15 amino acids. Germline CDR1 reads LNHDA; CDR2 reads SQIVND (reference sequence). The CDR3: CASSIGTGMTGELFF. CDR3 nucleotides: TGTGCCAGTAGTATAGGGACAGGCATGACCGGGGAGCTGTTTTTT.

Points on this clone: The junction departs from germline at one end; a sequencing error may be responsible. Within the sample, other DNA sequences also encode this same CDR3. J is TRBJ2-3 and V is TRBV25-1; D may be TRBD1 (6 bases). This CDR3 is 13 amino acids long. Germline V gene lookup returns CDR1 MGHDK and CDR2 SYGVNS. In DNA, the CDR3 is TGTGCTAGCAGCCCCCAGGGGACAGATACGCAGTATTTT. Translation: CASSPQGTDTQYF.

The chain recombines TRBV7-3 with TRBJ1-1; 9 positions match TRBD1. The CDR3 covers 14 residues. V shed 5 bases and J 8 bases; nucleotides not matched to a gene: 9. CDR1 is SGHTA and CDR2 is FQGTGA in the germline V gene. The DNA of the CDR3 is TGTGCCAGCAGCAAAGACAGGGGGTCGTGGGAAGCTTTCTTT. This codes for CASSKDRGSWEAFF.

This clone has only a few counts. This chain uses TRBV4-2 with TRBJ2-7; 10 bases fit TRBD2. V shed 1 base, J shed 4 bases, and the junction held 4 bases outside the gene matches. The germline gives CDR1 LGHNA, CDR2 YNFKEQ. This CDR3 is built from 15 residues. The CDR3 region is CASSQASGGWYEQYF. CDR3 nucleotide sequence: TGTGCCAGCAGCCAAGCTAGCGGGGGCTGGTACGAGCAGTACTTC.

This clone was recorded only once. The genes are TRBV19 and TRBJ2-7; 10 bases are a match to TRBD1. The CDR3 has 16 amino acids. Germline loops: CDR1 LNHDA, CDR2 SQIVND (reference sequence). V gave up 6 bases and J gave up 3 bases; unmatched junction bases: 11. CDR3 sequence: CASSHRRTGGIYEQYF. In DNA, the CDR3 is TGTGCCAGTAGCCACCGAAGGACAGGGGGAATCTACGAGCAGTACTTC.

The V and J genes are TRBV29-1 and TRBJ1-1, with unresolved D. The germline gives CDR1 SQVTM, CDR2 ANQGSEA. Trimming shortened V by 4 bases and J by 0 bases, and 9 bases separated the two germline ends. The length of the CDR3 is 13 residues. The CDR3 spells CSVGGGMNTEAFF. CDR3 nucleotide sequence: TGCAGCGTTGGTGGAGGGATGAACACTGAAGCTTTCTTT.

The rearrangement uses TRBV30 and TRBJ2-6; D possibly corresponds to TRBD2 (5 bases). The CDR3 loop spans 13 amino acids. The germline V gene encodes CDR1 GTSNPN and CDR2 SVGIG (reference sequence). The germline V and J ends were trimmed by 3 bases and 2 bases, with 5 bases remaining between them. In DNA, the CDR3 is TGTGCCTGGAGGGAGGCTGGGGCCAACGTCCTGACTTTC. Its protein product is CAWREAGANVLTF.

The V gene is TRBV2, the J gene TRBJ2-4; TRBD2 matches 11 bases. CDR3 size: 16 residues. J was trimmed by 0 bases and V by 6 bases; bases with no gene match: 4. From germline, CDR1 is SNHLY and CDR2 FYNNEI. The CDR3 nucleotides read TGTGCCAGCAGGGAGACTAGCGGGGTAGCCAAAAACATTCAGTACTTC. Translation gives CASRETSGVAKNIQYF.

The chain links TRBV5-6 to TRBJ2-5; possibly TRBD2 for D (7 bases). With 2 bases removed from V and 2 bases from J, the gap between germline ends came to 13 bases. The CDR3 consists of 15 residues. The germline CDR1 and CDR2 sequences are SGHDT and YYEEEE. This chain's CDR3 is CASSFRGGHQETQYF. The CDR3 DNA reads as TGTGCCAGCAGCTTTAGGGGGGGCCATCAAGAGACCCAGTACTTC.